The 24 T cell receptor beta chains given below trace back to one sample, sequenced in a study of blood T cell repertoires in COVID-19. Measured with immunoSEQ multiplex PCR; TCRdb has only the in-frame clones, and not every one. The sample has under 400,000 clones, approximately 83% seen once. The sequencing input was PBMCs or T cells enriched from blood (not recorded which). Source of these receptors: a woman in her 40s with acute COVID-19.

The V gene is TRBV10-1, the J gene TRBJ1-2; perhaps TRBD1 as D (5 bases). Germline CDR1 and CDR2: WNHNN and SYGVQD (reference sequence). Trimming took off 7 bases at V and 4 bases at J, with 13 bases between the two ends. CDR3 length: 13 amino acids. The CDR3 region has the DNA TGCGCCAGCACCCCAGGGTGCAGCTATGGCTACACCTTC. Translation gives CASTPGCSYGYTF.

The chain carries TRBV3-1 (or the pseudogene TRBV3-2) and TRBJ1-6, with 8 bases that match TRBD1. Germline V gene lookup returns CDR1 LGHDT and CDR2 YNNKEL (reference sequence). This CDR3 is built from 14 residues. V gave up 4 bases and J gave up 9 bases; unmatched junction bases: 5. In DNA, the CDR3 is TGTGCCAGCAGCCCCGACAGGGGTGGTTCACCCCTCCACTTT. Translated, it gives CASSPDRGGSPLHF.

The chain recombines TRBV20-1 with TRBJ1-4, with a possible D match to TRBD1 (6 bases). Germline V lookup: CDR1 DFQATT, CDR2 SNEGSKA (reference sequence). Trimming stripped 3 bases from V and 5 bases from J, with 10 bases between. This CDR3 is built from 13 residues. CDR3 sequence reads: CSASVRGNEKLFF. The CDR3 DNA is TGCAGTGCTAGTGTCAGGGGAAATGAAAAACTGTTTTTT.

This chain links TRBV28 with TRBJ1-2, with a possible D match to TRBD1 (6 bases). Germline CDR1 and CDR2: MDHEN and SYDVKM. The CDR3 has 15 residues. Trimming left V 6 bases short and J 3 bases short, with 17 bases between. The CDR3 protein is CASRGTGSRYYGYTF. DNA for the CDR3: TGTGCCAGCAGAGGTACAGGGTCAAGATACTATGGCTACACCTTC.

The CDR3 region is CASSDLVLNSPLHF. The CDR3 bases are TGTGCCAGCAGTGATTTAGTCCTTAATTCACCCCTCCACTTT. The rearrangement uses TRBV2 and TRBJ1-6; the D is unclear. This CDR3 comprises 14 residues. V was shortened by 3 bases and J by 6 bases, with 9 bases between the two germline ends. The germline V gene has CDR1 SNHLY and CDR2 FYNNEI.

The chain links TRBV5-1 to TRBJ2-3, with TRBD2 identical over 13 bases. The germline V gene has CDR1 SGHRS and CDR2 YFSETQ. V shed 4 bases, J shed 2 bases, and the junction held 4 bases outside the gene matches. CDR3 length: 16 residues. The CDR3 region has the DNA TGCGCCAGCAGCGCGACTAGCGGGGGGCACACAGATACGCAGTATTTT. Translation: CASSATSGGHTDTQYF.

This chain uses TRBV6-2 or TRBV6-3 with TRBJ1-6; 8 bases map to TRBD1. V gave up 4 bases and J gave up 10 bases; unmatched junction bases: 6. The CDR3 loop spans 14 amino acids. Germline V gene lookup returns CDR1 MNHEY and CDR2 SVGEGT. The chain's CDR3 is CASSFQGAESPLHF. CDR3 coding DNA: TGTGCCAGCAGTTTTCAGGGGGCGGAATCACCCCTCCACTTT.

The rearrangement uses TRBV12-3 or TRBV12-4 and TRBJ1-4, with D uncertain. The CDR3 contains 13 residues. V was cut by 7 bases and J by 8 bases, with 14 bases left in between. The CDR3 DNA sequence: TGTGCCAGCAACGGGAGAATAGGGGAAAAACTGTTTTTT. Translation: CASNGRIGEKLFF.

As to this clone: An end of the junction does not agree with germline; a read error may underlie this. This sequence joins TRBV6-1 and TRBJ1-4; D is unresolved. The germline gives CDR1 MNHNS, CDR2 SASEGT. The CDR3 is made up of 14 amino acids. The CDR3 DNA reads as TGTGCCAGCAGCGAAGTCGTAGCTAATGAAAAACTGTTTTTT. This gives the protein CASSEVVANEKLFF.

The chain carries TRBV12-5 and TRBJ2-7; D unresolved. The V and J ends lost 4 bases and 4 bases respectively, with 11 bases between them. The CDR3 extends over 13 amino acids. Germline V gives CDR1 LGHNT, CDR2 FRNRAP. The CDR3 nucleotides are TGTGCTAGTGGTTCCAGAGGTGAATACGAGCAGTACTTC. It encodes CASGSRGEYEQYF.

The V call is TRBV3-1 (or the pseudogene TRBV3-2), the J call TRBJ2-5; the match to TRBD1 covers 9 bases. V was clipped by 4 bases and J by 4 bases; unmatched bases: 1. This CDR3 has 13 amino acids. In germline, CDR1 is LGHDT, CDR2 YNNKEL (reference sequence). The CDR3, as DNA: TGTGCCAGCAGCCTACAGGGGGCAGAGACCCAGTACTTC. Its translation: CASSLQGAETQYF.

This chain uses TRBV2 with TRBJ2-2; no reliable D call. Germline lookup yields CDR1 SNHLY and CDR2 FYNNEI. Trimming took off 0 bases at V and 5 bases at J, with 7 bases between the two ends. CDR3 length: 14 residues. The CDR3 bases are TGTGCCAGCAGTGAAGCGCTTCAGACCGGGGAGCTGTTTTTT. Its protein is CASSEALQTGELFF.

CDR3 nucleotide sequence: TGTGCCAGCCGCCCCGGGGAGGTTCTCTCTGGGGCCAACGTCCTGACTTTC. This gives the protein CASRPGEVLSGANVLTF. The V and J genes are TRBV14 and TRBJ2-6, with D possibly being TRBD2 (6 bases). Germline lookup yields CDR1 SGHDN and CDR2 FVKESK. Between the trimmed V and J ends, which lost 8 bases and 0 bases, there was a span of 17 bases. This CDR3 spans 17 amino acids. Full variable domain (rest looked up from reference TRBV14 and TRBJ2-6): EAGVTQFPSHSVIEKGQTVTLRCDPISGHDNLYWYRRVMGKEIKFLLHFVKESKQDESGMPNNRFLAERTGGTYSTLKVQPAELEDSGVYFCASRPGEVLSGANVLTFGAGSRLTVL.

This chain uses TRBV7-2 with TRBJ2-1; unclear D gene. The V end lost 1 base, the J end lost 6 bases, and 10 bases lay between the germline ends. The CDR3 contains 14 residues. From germline, CDR1 is SGHTA and CDR2 FQGNSA. CDR3 bases: TGTGCCAGCAGCTTAGTGGGCAGGCCCAATGAGCAGTTCTTC. Protein product: CASSLVGRPNEQFF.

The V and J genes are TRBV18 and TRBJ1-6; TRBD1 matches 9 bases. V lost 3 bases, J lost 7 bases, and 4 bases stayed unmatched. CDR1 is KGHSH, CDR2 LQKENI, per germline. This CDR3 contains 15 residues. The CDR3 protein is CASSPQDRGNSPLHF. CDR3 nucleotide sequence: TGTGCCAGCTCACCCCAGGACAGGGGAAATTCACCCCTCCACTTT.

This clone was seen once. The chain joins TRBV18 to TRBJ1-3; a possible D gene is TRBD1 (5 bases). Per germline, CDR1 KGHSH and CDR2 LQKENI. This CDR3 region has 15 residues. V was shortened by 3 bases and J by 0 bases, with 9 bases between the two germline ends. The CDR3 coding sequence is TGTGCCAGCTCACCTACAGGATCCTCTGGAAACACCATATATTTT. This translates into CASSPTGSSGNTIYF. The variable domain in full, with the rest retrieved from reference TRBV18 and TRBJ1-3, is NAGVMQNPRHLVRRRGQEARLRCSPMKGHSHVYWYRQLPEEGLKFMVYLQKENIIDESGMPKERFSAEFPKEGPSILRIQQVVRGDSAAYFCASSPTGSSGNTIYFGEGSWLTVV.

This clone was counted once. The chain employs TRBV19 and TRBJ1-1; 10 bases are shared with TRBD1. Germline-derived CDR1 and CDR2 are LNHDA and SQIVND (reference sequence). The CDR3 has 15 amino acids. Trimming removed 7 bases from V and 7 bases from J; junction bases left unmatched: 12. CDR3 residues: CASKGTGTGESEAFF. CDR3 sequence (DNA): TGTGCCAGTAAGGGAACCGGGACAGGGGAGAGTGAAGCTTTCTTT.

The chain employs TRBV12-5 and TRBJ1-5; tentatively, D is TRBD1 (6 bases). Looked up from germline, CDR1 is LGHNT and CDR2 is FRNRAP. The CDR3 has 18 residues. Trimming took 1 base from V and 6 from J, leaving 22 bases between them. Here the CDR3 reads CASGLARDIPFLGQPQHF. The CDR3 nucleotides read TGTGCTAGTGGTTTGGCTCGGGACATCCCTTTTCTGGGTCAGCCCCAGCATTTT.

This clone was observed a single time. This chain connects TRBV2 to TRBJ2-7, with no clear D. Germline CDR1 reads SNHLY; CDR2 reads FYNNEI. Trimming took off 10 bases at V and 0 bases at J, with 16 bases between the two ends. CDR3 length equals 14 residues. CDR3 protein: CATKNLQSSYEQYF. In DNA, the CDR3 is TGTGCCACCAAGAACCTACAGAGCTCCTACGAGCAGTACTTC. The variable domain in full, completed from reference TRBV2 and TRBJ2-7, reads EPEVTQTPSHQVTQMGQEVILRCVPISNHLYFYWYRQILGQKVEFLVSFYNNEISEKSEIFDDQFSVERPDGSNFTLKIRSTKLEDSAMYFCATKNLQSSYEQYFGPGTRLTVT.

This chain uses TRBV18 with TRBJ2-1; 14 nucleotides agree with TRBD2. This CDR3 has 16 residues. Germline V lookup: CDR1 KGHSH, CDR2 LQKENI. V shed 3 bases and J 7 bases; nucleotides not matched to a gene: 5. The CDR3 here is CASSPARLAGGNEQFF. The CDR3, as DNA: TGTGCCAGCTCACCCGCTAGACTAGCGGGAGGGAATGAGCAGTTCTTC.

The V call is TRBV4-3, the J call TRBJ2-3, with D perhaps TRBD2 (7 bases). Trimming left V 0 bases short and J 4 bases short, with 14 bases between. There are 16 residues in the CDR3. Germline values: CDR1 LGHNA, CDR2 YSLEER. The CDR3 loop reads CASSQEGAGAADTQYF. The CDR3 DNA follows: TGCGCCAGCAGCCAAGAGGGGGCGGGAGCGGCAGATACGCAGTATTTT.

This clone was recorded once. The chain uses TRBV28 and TRBJ2-5; 7 bases align to TRBD2. The CDR3 totals 13 residues. Germline V lookup: CDR1 MDHEN, CDR2 SYDVKM. V shed 7 bases and J 5 bases; nucleotides not matched to a gene: 7. CDR3 residues: CASNLWEGETQYF. CDR3 sequence (DNA): TGTGCCAGCAACCTGTGGGAGGGGGAGACCCAGTACTTC.

The chain is built from TRBV7-6 and TRBJ2-2, with 7 bases aligning to TRBD1. This CDR3 has 15 amino acids. Germline V CDR1 and CDR2: SGHVS, FNYEAQ. J gave up 5 bases and V 5 bases, and 8 bases lay outside the gene matches. CDR3 nucleotide sequence: TGTGCCAGCAGCCTCGGACAGGTCGCGACCGGGGAGCTGTTTTTT. Protein: CASSLGQVATGELFF.

The chain links TRBV5-6 to TRBJ2-2; D unresolved. V shed 2 bases and J shed 1 base, with 9 bases lying between them. Germline-derived CDR1 and CDR2 are SGHDT and YYEEEE. This CDR3 is built from 15 residues. The CDR3 sequence: CASSFRRMNTGELFF. The CDR3 DNA follows: TGTGCCAGCAGCTTTAGGCGGATGAACACCGGGGAGCTGTTTTTT.